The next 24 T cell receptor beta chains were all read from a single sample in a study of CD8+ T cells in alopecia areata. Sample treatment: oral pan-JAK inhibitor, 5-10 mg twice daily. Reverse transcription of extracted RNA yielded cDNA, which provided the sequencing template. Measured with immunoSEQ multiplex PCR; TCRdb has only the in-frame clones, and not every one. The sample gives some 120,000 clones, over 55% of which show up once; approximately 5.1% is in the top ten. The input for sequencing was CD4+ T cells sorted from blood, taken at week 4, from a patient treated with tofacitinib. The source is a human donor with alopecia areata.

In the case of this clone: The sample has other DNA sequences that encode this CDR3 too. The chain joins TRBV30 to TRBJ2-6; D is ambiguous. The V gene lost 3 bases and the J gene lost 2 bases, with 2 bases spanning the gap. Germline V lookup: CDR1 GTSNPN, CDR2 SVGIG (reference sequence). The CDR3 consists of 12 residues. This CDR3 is CAWSPGANVLTF. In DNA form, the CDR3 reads TGTGCCTGGAGCCCTGGGGCCAACGTCCTGACTTTC.

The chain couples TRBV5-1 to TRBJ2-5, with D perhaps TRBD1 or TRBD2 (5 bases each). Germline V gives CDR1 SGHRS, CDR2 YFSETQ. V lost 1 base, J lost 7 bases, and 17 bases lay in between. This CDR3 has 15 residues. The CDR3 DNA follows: TGCGCCAGCAGCTTGTGGGTGGGACCTTCGGGGACCCAGTACTTC. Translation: CASSLWVGPSGTQYF.

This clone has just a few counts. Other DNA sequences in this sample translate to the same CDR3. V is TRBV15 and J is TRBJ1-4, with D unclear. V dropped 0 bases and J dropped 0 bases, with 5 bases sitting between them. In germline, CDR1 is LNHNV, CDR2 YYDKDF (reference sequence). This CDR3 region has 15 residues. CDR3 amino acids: CATSRDRATNEKLFF. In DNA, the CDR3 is TGTGCCACCAGCAGAGACAGAGCAACTAATGAAAAACTGTTTTTT.

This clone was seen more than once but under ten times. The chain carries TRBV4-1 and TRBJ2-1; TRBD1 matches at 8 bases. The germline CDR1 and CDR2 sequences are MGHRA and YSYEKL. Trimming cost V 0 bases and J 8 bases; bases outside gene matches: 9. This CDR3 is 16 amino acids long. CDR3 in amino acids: CASSQDRGRVGDEQFF. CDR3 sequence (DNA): TGCGCCAGCAGCCAAGACAGGGGGCGGGTTGGCGATGAGCAGTTCTTC.

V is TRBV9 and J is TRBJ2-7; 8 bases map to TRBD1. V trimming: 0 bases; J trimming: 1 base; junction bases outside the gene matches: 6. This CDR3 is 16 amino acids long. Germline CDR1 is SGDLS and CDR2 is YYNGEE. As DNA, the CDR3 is TGTGCCAGCAGCGTAGGGCAGGGGGCGAAATCCTACGAGCAGTACTTC. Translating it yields CASSVGQGAKSYEQYF.

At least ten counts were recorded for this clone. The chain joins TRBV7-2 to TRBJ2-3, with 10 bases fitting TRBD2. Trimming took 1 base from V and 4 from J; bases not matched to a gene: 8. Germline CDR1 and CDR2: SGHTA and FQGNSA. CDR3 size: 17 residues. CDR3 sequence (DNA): TGTGCCAGCAGCTTAGATTTAAGCGGGGGGGAGGCAGATACGCAGTATTTT. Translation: CASSLDLSGGEADTQYF. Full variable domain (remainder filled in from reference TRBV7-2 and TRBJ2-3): GAGVSQSPSNKVTEKGKDVELRCDPISGHTALYWYRQSLGQGLEFLIYFQGNSAPDKSGLPSDRFSAERTGGSVSTLTIQRTQQEDSAVYLCASSLDLSGGEADTQYFGPGTRLTVL.

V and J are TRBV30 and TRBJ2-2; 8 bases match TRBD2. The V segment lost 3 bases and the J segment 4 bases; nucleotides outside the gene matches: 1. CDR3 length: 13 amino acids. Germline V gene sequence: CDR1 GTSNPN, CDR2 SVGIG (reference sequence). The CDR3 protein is CAWSGTSTGELFF. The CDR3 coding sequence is TGTGCCTGGAGCGGGACTAGCACCGGGGAGCTGTTTTTT.

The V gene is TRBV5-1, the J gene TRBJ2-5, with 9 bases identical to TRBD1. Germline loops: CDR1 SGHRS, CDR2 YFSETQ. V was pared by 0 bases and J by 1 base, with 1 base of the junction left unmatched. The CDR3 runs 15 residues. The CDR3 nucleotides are TGCGCCAGCAGCTTGGCGGACAGGGGCCAAGAGACCCAGTACTTC. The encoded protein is CASSLADRGQETQYF. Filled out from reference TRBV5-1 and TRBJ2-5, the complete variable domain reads KAGVTQTPRYLIKTRGQQVTLSCSPISGHRSVSWYQQTPGQGLQFLFEYFSETQRNKGNFPGRFSGRQFSNSRSEMNVSTLELGDSALYLCASSLADRGQETQYFGPGTRLLVL.

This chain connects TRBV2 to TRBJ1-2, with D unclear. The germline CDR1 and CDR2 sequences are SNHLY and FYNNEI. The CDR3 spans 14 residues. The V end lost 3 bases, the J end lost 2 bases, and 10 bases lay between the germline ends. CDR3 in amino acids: CASSEMQANYGYTF. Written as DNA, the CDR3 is TGTGCCAGCAGTGAGATGCAGGCGAACTATGGCTACACCTTC. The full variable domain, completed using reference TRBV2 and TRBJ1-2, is EPEVTQTPSHQVTQMGQEVILRCVPISNHLYFYWYRQILGQKVEFLVSFYNNEISEKSEIFDDQFSVERPDGSNFTLKIRSTKLEDSAMYFCASSEMQANYGYTFGSGTRLTVV.

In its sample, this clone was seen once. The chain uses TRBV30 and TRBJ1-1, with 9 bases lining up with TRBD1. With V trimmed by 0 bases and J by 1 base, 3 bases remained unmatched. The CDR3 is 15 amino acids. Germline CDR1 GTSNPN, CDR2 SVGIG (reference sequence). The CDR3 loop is CAWSVEGQGNTEAFF. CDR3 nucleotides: TGTGCCTGGAGTGTAGAGGGACAGGGGAACACTGAAGCTTTCTTT.

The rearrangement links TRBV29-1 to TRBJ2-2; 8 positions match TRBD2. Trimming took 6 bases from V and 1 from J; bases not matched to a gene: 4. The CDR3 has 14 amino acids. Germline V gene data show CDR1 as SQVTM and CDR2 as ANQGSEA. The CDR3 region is CSVIAGLNTGELFF. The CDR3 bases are TGCAGCGTAATAGCGGGGCTGAACACCGGGGAGCTGTTTTTT.

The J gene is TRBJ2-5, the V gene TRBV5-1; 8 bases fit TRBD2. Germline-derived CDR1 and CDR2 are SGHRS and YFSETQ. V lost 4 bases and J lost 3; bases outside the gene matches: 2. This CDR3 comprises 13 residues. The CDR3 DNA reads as TGCGCCAGCAGCCCAGCGGGAGAAGAGACCCAGTACTTC. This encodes CASSPAGEETQYF.

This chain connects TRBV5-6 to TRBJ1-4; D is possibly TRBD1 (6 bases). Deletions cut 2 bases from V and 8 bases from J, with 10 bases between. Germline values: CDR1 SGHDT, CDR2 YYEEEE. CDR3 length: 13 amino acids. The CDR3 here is CASSLGQREKLFF. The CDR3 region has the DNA TGTGCCAGCAGCTTAGGACAGAGGGAAAAACTGTTTTTT.

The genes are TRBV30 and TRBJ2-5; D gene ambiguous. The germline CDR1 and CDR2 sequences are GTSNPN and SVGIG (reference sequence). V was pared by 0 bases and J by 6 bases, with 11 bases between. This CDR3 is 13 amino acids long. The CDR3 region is CAWSVGGPKTQYF. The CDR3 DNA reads TGTGCCTGGAGTGTCGGCGGTCCGAAGACCCAGTACTTC.

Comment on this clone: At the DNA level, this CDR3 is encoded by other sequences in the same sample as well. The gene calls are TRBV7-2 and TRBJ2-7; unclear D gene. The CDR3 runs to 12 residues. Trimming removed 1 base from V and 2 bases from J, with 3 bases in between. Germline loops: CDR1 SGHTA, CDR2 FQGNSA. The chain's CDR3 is CASSLGAYEQYF. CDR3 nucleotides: TGTGCCAGCAGCTTAGGGGCCTACGAGCAGTACTTC.

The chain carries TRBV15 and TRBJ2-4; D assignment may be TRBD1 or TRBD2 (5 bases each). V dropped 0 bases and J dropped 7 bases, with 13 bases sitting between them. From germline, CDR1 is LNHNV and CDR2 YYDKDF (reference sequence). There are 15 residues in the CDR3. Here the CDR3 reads CATSRDSRGTNIQYF. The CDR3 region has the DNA TGTGCCACCAGCAGAGATTCGAGGGGCACGAACATTCAGTACTTC.

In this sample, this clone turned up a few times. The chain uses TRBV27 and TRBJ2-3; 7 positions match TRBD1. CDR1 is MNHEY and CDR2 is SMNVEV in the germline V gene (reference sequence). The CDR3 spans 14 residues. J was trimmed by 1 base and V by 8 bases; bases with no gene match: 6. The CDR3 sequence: CASAYDRGTDTQYF. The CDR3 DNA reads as TGTGCCAGCGCTTATGACAGGGGCACAGATACGCAGTATTTT.

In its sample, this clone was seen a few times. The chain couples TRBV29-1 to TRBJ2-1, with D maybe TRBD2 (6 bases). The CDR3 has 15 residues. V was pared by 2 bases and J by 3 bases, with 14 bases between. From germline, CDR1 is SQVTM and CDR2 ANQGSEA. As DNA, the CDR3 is TGCAGCGTTGAAACGTTTGGAGGGAGCTACAATGAGCAGTTCTTC. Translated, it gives CSVETFGGSYNEQFF.

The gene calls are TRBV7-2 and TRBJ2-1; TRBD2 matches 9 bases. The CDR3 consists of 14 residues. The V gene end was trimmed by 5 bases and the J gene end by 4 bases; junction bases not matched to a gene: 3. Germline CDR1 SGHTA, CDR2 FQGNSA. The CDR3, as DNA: TGTGCCAGCAGCAGGACTAGCGAATACAATGAGCAGTTCTTC. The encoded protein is CASSRTSEYNEQFF. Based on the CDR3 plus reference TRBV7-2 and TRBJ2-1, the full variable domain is GAGVSQSPSNKVTEKGKDVELRCDPISGHTALYWYRQSLGQGLEFLIYFQGNSAPDKSGLPSDRFSAERTGGSVSTLTIQRTQQEDSAVYLCASSRTSEYNEQFFGPGTRLTVL.

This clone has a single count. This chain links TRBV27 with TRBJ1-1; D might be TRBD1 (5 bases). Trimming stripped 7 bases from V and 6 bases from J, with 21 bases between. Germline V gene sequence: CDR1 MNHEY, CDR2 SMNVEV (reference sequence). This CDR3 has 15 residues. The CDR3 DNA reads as TGTGCCAGCATCCGGCGAGAGGGGAGAGTAGCTGAAGCTTTCTTT. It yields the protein CASIRREGRVAEAFF.

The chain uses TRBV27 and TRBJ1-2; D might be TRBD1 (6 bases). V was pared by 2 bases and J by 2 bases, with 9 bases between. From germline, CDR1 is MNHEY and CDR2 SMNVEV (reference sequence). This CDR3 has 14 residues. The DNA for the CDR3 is TGTGCCAGCAGTTTAAAAGGGGGGAACTATGGCTACACCTTC. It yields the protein CASSLKGGNYGYTF.

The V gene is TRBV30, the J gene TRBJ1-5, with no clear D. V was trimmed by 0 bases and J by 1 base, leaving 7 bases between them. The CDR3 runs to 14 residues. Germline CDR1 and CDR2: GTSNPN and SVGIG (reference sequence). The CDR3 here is CAWSVLNSNQPQHF. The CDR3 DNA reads TGTGCCTGGAGTGTCCTAAACAGCAATCAGCCCCAGCATTTT.

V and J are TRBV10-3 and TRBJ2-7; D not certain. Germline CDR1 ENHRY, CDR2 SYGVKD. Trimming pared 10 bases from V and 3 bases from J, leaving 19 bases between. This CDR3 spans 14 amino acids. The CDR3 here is CATASDNAGYEQYF. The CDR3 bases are TGTGCCACCGCGTCGGATAACGCCGGCTACGAGCAGTACTTC.

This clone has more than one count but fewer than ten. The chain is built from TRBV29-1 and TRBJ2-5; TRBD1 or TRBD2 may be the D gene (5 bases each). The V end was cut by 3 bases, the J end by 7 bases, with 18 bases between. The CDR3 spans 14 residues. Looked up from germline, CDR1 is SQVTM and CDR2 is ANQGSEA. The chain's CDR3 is CSVDPPGQGATQYF. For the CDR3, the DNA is TGCAGCGTTGATCCCCCGGGGCAGGGAGCGACCCAGTACTTC. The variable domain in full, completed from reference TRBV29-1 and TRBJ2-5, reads SAVISQKPSRDICQRGTSLTIQCQVDSQVTMMFWYRQQPGQSLTLIATANQGSEATYESGFVIDKFPISRPNLTFSTLTVSNMSPEDSSIYLCSVDPPGQGATQYFGPGTRLLVL.